This entry lists 21 T cell receptor beta chains sequenced from one sample in a study of regulatory T cells in long-lasting Graves disease. Construction of TCR beta libraries relied on iRepertoire HTBI primers and on Arm-PCR targeting CDR3 regions. TCRdb fed the multiplex PCR reads into MiXCR, producing one record per CDR3 protein. The table includes 400,000 to 500,000 distinct CDR3 sequences, roughly 22% detected once. The sample's time point: persistent/refractory GD, antithyroid drugs over 5 years with positive TRAb. RNA isolated from PBMCs was used to make the TCR library. Specimen: peripheral blood mononuclear cells (PBMCs), collected when the disease was refractory, from a patient treated with antithyroid drugs. All receptors derive from a female donor with Graves disease.

This clonotype was detected many times. V usage is TRBV2 and J usage is TRBJ1-5; 7 nucleotides match TRBD1. The V gene end was trimmed by 6 bases and the J gene end by 6 bases; junction bases not matched to a gene: 8. This CDR3 is 14 amino acids long. Germline values: CDR1 SNHLY, CDR2 FYNNEI. The CDR3 nucleotides read TGTGCCAGCAGGCCAACAGGGGATGTTCAGCCCCAGCATTTT. Its protein product is CASRPTGDVQPQHF.

This clonotype was detected a few times. The chain combines TRBV6-2 or TRBV6-3 with TRBJ2-7; 8 nucleotides match TRBD1. This CDR3 is 14 amino acids long. Germline loops: CDR1 MNHEY, CDR2 SVGEGT. J was trimmed by 0 bases and V by 6 bases; bases with no gene match: 4. CDR3 region: CASSRTGLSYEQYF. The CDR3 DNA follows: TGTGCCAGCAGCCGGACAGGGCTCTCCTACGAGCAGTACTTC.

The gene calls are TRBV19 and TRBJ1-2; 11 positions match TRBD1. Germline-derived CDR1 and CDR2 are LNHDA and SQIVND (reference sequence). V lost 10 bases and J lost 4; bases outside the gene matches: 8. This CDR3 comprises 14 residues. The CDR3 loop reads CAIGQGASLYGYTF. DNA of the CDR3: TGTGCCATAGGACAGGGGGCGAGCCTCTATGGCTACACCTTC.

This clonotype was observed once. Possible read error: a much larger clone is one base away. The J gene is TRBJ2-7, the V gene TRBV7-8; D is perhaps TRBD1 or TRBD2 (6 bases each). This CDR3 is built from 14 residues. Trimming removed 5 bases from V and 6 bases from J, with 17 bases in between. Per the germline V gene, CDR1 is SGHVS and CDR2 is FQNEAQ. The CDR3 DNA is TGTGCCAGCAGCCGAGGGGGGCGCCCCCGCGAGCAGTACTTC. It is translated as CASSRGGRPREQYF.

In this sample, this clonotype turned up many times. This chain connects TRBV12-3 or TRBV12-4 to TRBJ2-7; D is perhaps TRBD2 (7 bases). The CDR3 covers 16 residues. Trimming cost V 5 bases and J 6 bases, with 23 bases left between them. This CDR3 is CASSPRGGAGSLEQYF. CDR3 in DNA: TGTGCCAGCAGTCCCCGAGGGGGGGCGGGGTCCCTCGAGCAGTACTTC.

This clonotype appeared once. This could be a read error, since a much larger clone is one nucleotide away. The genes are TRBV2 and TRBJ2-2, with 12 bases that match TRBD1. The CDR3 length is 15 residues. J gave up 4 bases and V 10 bases, and 7 bases lay outside the gene matches. CDR1 SNHLY and CDR2 FYNNEI come from the germline V gene. The CDR3: CANSRDRGRTGELFF. The CDR3 DNA reads TGTGCCAACAGCCGGGACAGGGGGCGCACCGGGGAGCTGTTTTTT.

This clonotype was seen more than once but under ten times. This chain connects TRBV5-1 to TRBJ1-2; TRBD1 matches at 12 bases. Germline CDR1 reads SGHRS; CDR2 reads YFSETQ. With V trimmed by 0 bases and J by 8 bases, 2 bases remained unmatched. This CDR3 is built from 14 residues. The CDR3 protein is CASSLEGTGGGYTF. Here the CDR3 DNA reads TGCGCCAGCAGCTTGGAAGGGACAGGGGGCGGCTACACCTTC.

The chain employs TRBV29-1 and TRBJ2-1, with 15 bases that match TRBD2. V lost 6 bases to trimming and J lost 9 bases; unmatched junction nucleotides: 6. This CDR3 has 14 amino acids. Per the germline V gene, CDR1 is SQVTM and CDR2 is ANQGSEA. This CDR3 is CSVLRTSGRVEQFF. Here the CDR3 DNA reads TGCAGCGTCCTTAGGACTAGCGGGAGGGTTGAGCAGTTCTTC.

The chain links TRBV18 to TRBJ1-5; D unresolved. Trimming removed 4 bases from V and 9 bases from J, with 19 bases in between. The CDR3 consists of 15 residues. The V gene's germline CDR1 is KGHSH and CDR2 LQKENI. The CDR3, as DNA: TGTGCCAGCTCACTGGAGGACGGCGCCGTGGGGCCCCAGCATTTT. It yields the protein CASSLEDGAVGPQHF. The full variable domain, completed using reference TRBV18 and TRBJ1-5, is NAGVMQNPRHLVRRRGQEARLRCSPMKGHSHVYWYRQLPEEGLKFMVYLQKENIIDESGMPKERFSAEFPKEGPSILRIQQVVRGDSAAYFCASSLEDGAVGPQHFGDGTRLSIL.

This clonotype occurred many times. V and J are TRBV19 and TRBJ2-7; the match to TRBD1 covers 8 bases. Germline lookup yields CDR1 LNHDA and CDR2 SQIVND (reference sequence). The V segment lost 2 bases and the J segment 5 bases; nucleotides outside the gene matches: 8. CDR3 length equals 15 residues. CDR3 nucleotides: TGTGCCAGTAGTATACTGAGACAGGGGAGCCACGAGCAGTACTTC. It is translated as CASSILRQGSHEQYF. The complete variable domain, with remaining parts taken from reference TRBV19 and TRBJ2-7, reads DGGITQSPKYLFRKEGQNVTLSCEQNLNHDAMYWYRQDPGQGLRLIYYSQIVNDFQKGDIAEGYSVSREKKESFPLTVTSAQKNPTAFYLCASSILRQGSHEQYFGPGTRLTVT.

V and J are TRBV10-3 and TRBJ1-2; TRBD1 matches at 9 bases. Germline lookup yields CDR1 ENHRY and CDR2 SYGVKD. With V trimmed by 9 bases and J by 3 bases, 11 bases remained unmatched. The CDR3 covers 15 residues. In DNA form, the CDR3 reads TGTGCCATAGATACCGGGACAGGGTATGACTATGGCTACACCTTC. As protein: CAIDTGTGYDYGYTF.

Comment on this clonotype: A much larger clone lies a single base off, so this may be a read error. The conserved phenylalanine or tryptophan is not found at the CDR3 terminus, so this likely reflects a read error. This chain links TRBV28 with TRBJ2-2; D gene unclear. Germline V gene sequence: CDR1 MDHEN, CDR2 SYDVKM. The CDR3 loop spans 14 amino acids. V was shortened by 6 bases and J by 7 bases, with 15 bases between the two germline ends. This CDR3 reads CASSPTDVGGELFS. Written as DNA, the CDR3 is TGTGCCAGCAGCCCGACGGATGTTGGCGGGGAGCTGTTTTCT.

This clonotype was counted at least ten times. The chain carries TRBV12-3 or TRBV12-4 and TRBJ1-4; D may be TRBD1 (5 bases). The CDR3 runs to 16 residues. Trimming shortened V by 6 bases and J by 0 bases, and 14 bases separated the two germline ends. In DNA form, the CDR3 reads TGTGCCAGCAGCCCAGACACAGGTTCAACTAATGAAAAACTGTTTTTT. The encoded protein is CASSPDTGSTNEKLFF.

Comments on this clonotype: No conserved phenylalanine or tryptophan ends this CDR3, so it is likely a read error. CDR3 bases: TGTGCCAGCAGCCCTAGTTACGAGCAGTACCTC. This gives the protein CASSPSYEQYL. J is TRBJ2-7 and V is TRBV7-2; D uncertain. The germline CDR1 and CDR2 sequences are SGHTA and FQGNSA. With 5 bases removed from V and 4 bases from J, the gap between germline ends came to 6 bases. The CDR3 length is 11 residues.

V usage is TRBV6-1 and J usage is TRBJ2-1; the D gene could be TRBD1 or TRBD2 (7 bases each). Trimming shortened V by 6 bases and J by 0 bases, and 12 bases separated the two germline ends. The CDR3 runs 15 residues. Germline loops: CDR1 MNHNS, CDR2 SASEGT. The CDR3 loop is CASRRGTVSYNEQFF. CDR3 bases: TGTGCCAGCAGGCGGGGGACAGTCTCCTACAATGAGCAGTTCTTC.

This clonotype was observed a handful of times. The chain recombines TRBV4-1 with TRBJ2-2, with unresolved D. Germline V gene lookup returns CDR1 MGHRA and CDR2 YSYEKL. The V gene lost 0 bases and the J gene lost 1 base, with 3 bases spanning the gap. This CDR3 has 14 amino acids. Here the CDR3 DNA reads TGCGCCAGCAGCCAAGACCTGAACACCGGGGAGCTGTTTTTT. Its protein product is CASSQDLNTGELFF.

The table lists this clonotype with a few counts. The rearrangement links TRBV6-2 or TRBV6-3 to TRBJ2-7; D is perhaps TRBD2 (6 bases). Trimming took off 5 bases at V and 5 bases at J, with 22 bases between the two ends. This CDR3 is built from 16 residues. Germline CDR1 MNHEY, CDR2 SVGEGT. CDR3 in amino acids: CASSEMVVIPSDEQYF. The CDR3, as DNA: TGTGCCAGCAGTGAAATGGTTGTCATCCCTAGCGACGAGCAGTACTTC.

Many counts were recorded for this clonotype. CDR3 sequence reads: CASTARDRSTRGYTF. Here the CDR3 DNA reads TGTGCCAGTACCGCTAGGGACAGGAGCACGAGAGGCTACACCTTC. The chain employs TRBV19 and TRBJ1-2, with 8 bases aligning to TRBD1. The germline V gene has CDR1 LNHDA and CDR2 SQIVND (reference sequence). J lost 8 bases, V lost 7 bases, and 15 bases had no gene match. There are 15 residues in the CDR3.

This clonotype was counted ten times or more. The chain is built from TRBV28 and TRBJ2-1; 11 bases line up with TRBD2. V shed 6 bases and J 1 base; nucleotides not matched to a gene: 17. CDR1 is MDHEN and CDR2 is SYDVKM in the germline V gene. CDR3 length equals 20 residues. CDR3: CASSYRLAGPNPRSYNEQFF. DNA of the CDR3: TGTGCCAGCAGCTACAGACTAGCGGGACCCAACCCCCGTTCCTACAATGAGCAGTTCTTC.

This clonotype was picked up many times. CDR3 protein: CASSPAGTGHYEQYF. CDR3 in DNA: TGTGCCAGCAGTCCCGCCGGGACAGGGCATTACGAGCAGTACTTC. The rearrangement uses TRBV12-3 or TRBV12-4 and TRBJ2-7, with 9 bases fitting TRBD1. V dropped 5 bases and J dropped 4; count of bases not matched to a gene: 9. This CDR3 comprises 15 residues.

This clonotype was seen only a few times. The rearrangement uses TRBV19 and TRBJ1-4, with no clear D. This CDR3 has 13 residues. CDR1 and CDR2 from the germline V gene are LNHDA and SQIVND (reference sequence). V was clipped by 9 bases and J by 7 bases, with 15 bases between them. In DNA form, the CDR3 reads TGTGCCAGCTCATTGGGATGGGGTGAAAAACTGTTTTTT. This sequence encodes CASSLGWGEKLFF.